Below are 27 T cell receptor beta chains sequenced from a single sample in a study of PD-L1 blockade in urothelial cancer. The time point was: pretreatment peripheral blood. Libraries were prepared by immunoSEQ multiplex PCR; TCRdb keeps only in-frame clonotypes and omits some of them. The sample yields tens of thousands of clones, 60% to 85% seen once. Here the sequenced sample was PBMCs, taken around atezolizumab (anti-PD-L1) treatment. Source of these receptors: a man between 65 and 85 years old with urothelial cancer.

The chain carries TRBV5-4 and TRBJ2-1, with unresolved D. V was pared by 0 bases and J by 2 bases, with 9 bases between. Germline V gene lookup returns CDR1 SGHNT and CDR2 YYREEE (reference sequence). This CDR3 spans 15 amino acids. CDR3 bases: TGTGCCAGCAGCTTGGTCGGTAGAGCCTACAATGAGCAGTTCTTC. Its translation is CASSLVGRAYNEQFF.

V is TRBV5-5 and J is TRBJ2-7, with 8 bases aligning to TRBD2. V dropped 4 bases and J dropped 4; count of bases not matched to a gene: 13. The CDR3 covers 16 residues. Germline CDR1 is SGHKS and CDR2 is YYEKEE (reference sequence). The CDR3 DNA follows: TGTGCCAGCAGCAACCACACCGGGAGGGCCATTTACGAGCAGTACTTC. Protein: CASSNHTGRAIYEQYF.

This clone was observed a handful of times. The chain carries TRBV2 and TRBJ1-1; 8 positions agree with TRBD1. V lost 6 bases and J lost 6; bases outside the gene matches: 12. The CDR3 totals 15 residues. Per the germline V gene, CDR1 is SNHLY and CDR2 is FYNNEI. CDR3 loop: CASSKDRGRASEAFF. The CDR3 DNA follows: TGTGCCAGCAGCAAAGACAGGGGAAGGGCTTCTGAAGCTTTCTTT.

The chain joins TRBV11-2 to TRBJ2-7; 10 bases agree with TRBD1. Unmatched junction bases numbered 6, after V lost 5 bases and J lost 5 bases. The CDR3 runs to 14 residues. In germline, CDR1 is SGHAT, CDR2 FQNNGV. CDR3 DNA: TGTGCCAGCAGCCCGGGACAGGGGACCCACGAGCAGTACTTC. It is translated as CASSPGQGTHEQYF.

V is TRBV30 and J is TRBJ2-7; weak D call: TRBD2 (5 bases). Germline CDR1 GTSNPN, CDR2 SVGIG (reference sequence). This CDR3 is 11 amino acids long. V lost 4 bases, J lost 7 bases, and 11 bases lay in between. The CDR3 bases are TGTGCCTGGACCCACTCGGGGGAGCAGTACTTC. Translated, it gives CAWTHSGEQYF. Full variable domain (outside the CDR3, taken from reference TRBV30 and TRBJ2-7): SQTIHQWPATLVQPVGSPLSLECTVEGTSNPNLYWYRQAAGRGLQLLFYSVGIGQISSEVPQNLSASRPQDRQFILSSKKLLLSDSGFYLCAWTHSGEQYFGPGTRLTVT.

The CDR3 sequence: CASSIQAGGVGEAFF. CDR3 nucleotide sequence: TGTGCCAGTAGTATTCAGGCAGGGGGAGTGGGTGAAGCTTTCTTT. This chain links TRBV19 with TRBJ1-1; TRBD1 aligns across 7 bases. J gave up 7 bases and V 3 bases, and 11 bases lay outside the gene matches. CDR1 and CDR2 from the germline V gene are LNHDA and SQIVND (reference sequence). CDR3 length: 15 amino acids.

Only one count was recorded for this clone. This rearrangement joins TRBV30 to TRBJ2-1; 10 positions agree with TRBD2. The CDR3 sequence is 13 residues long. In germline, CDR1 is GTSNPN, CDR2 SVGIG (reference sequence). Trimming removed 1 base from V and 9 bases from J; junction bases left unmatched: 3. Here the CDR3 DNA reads TGTGCCTGGAGTGCTAGCGGGAGAATTGAGCAGTTCTTC. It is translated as CAWSASGRIEQFF.

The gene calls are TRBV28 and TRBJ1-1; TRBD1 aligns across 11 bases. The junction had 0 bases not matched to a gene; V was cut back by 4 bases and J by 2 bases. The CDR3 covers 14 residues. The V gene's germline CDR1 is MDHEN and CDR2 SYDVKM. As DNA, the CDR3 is TGTGCCAGCAGTTGGACAGGGGGCAACACTGAAGCTTTCTTT. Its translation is CASSWTGGNTEAFF.

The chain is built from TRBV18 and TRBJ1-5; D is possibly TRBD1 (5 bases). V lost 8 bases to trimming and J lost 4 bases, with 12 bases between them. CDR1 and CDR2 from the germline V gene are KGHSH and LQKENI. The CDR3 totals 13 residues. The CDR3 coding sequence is TGTGCCAGCCAGCAGGGCAGAAATCAGCCCCAGCATTTT. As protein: CASQQGRNQPQHF.

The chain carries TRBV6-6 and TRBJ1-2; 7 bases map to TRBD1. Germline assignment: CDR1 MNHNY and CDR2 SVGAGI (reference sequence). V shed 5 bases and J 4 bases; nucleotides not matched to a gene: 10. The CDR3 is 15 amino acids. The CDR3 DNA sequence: TGTGCCAGCAGTCGACGGGAGGGGGCCTCCTATGGCTACACCTTC. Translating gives CASSRREGASYGYTF.

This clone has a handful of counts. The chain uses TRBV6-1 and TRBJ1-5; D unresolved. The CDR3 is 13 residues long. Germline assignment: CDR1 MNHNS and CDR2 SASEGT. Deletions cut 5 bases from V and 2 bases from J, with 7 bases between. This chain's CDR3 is CASSLTGNQPQHF. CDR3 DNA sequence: TGTGCCAGCAGTCTAACTGGCAATCAGCCCCAGCATTTT.

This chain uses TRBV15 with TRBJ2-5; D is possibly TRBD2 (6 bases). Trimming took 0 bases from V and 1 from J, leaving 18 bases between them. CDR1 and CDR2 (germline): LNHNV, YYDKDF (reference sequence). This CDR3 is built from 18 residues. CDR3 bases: TGTGCCACCAGCAGAGATAAACCCTGGCGGGACCGCCAAGAGACCCAGTACTTC. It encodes CATSRDKPWRDRQETQYF.

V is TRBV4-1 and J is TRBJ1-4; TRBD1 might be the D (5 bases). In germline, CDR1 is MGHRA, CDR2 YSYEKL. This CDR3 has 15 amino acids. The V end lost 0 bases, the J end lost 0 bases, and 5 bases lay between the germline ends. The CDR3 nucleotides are TGCGCCAGCAGCCAAGAAGGGGCAACTAATGAAAAACTGTTTTTT. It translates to CASSQEGATNEKLFF.

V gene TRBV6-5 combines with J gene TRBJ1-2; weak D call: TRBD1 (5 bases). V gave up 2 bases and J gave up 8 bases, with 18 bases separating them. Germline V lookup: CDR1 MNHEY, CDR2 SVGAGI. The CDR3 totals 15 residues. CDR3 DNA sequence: TGTGCCAGCAGTTACCCCGACCAGGGCCTCTGGGGCTACACCTTC. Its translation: CASSYPDQGLWGYTF.

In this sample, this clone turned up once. This CDR3 reads CASRDTRGNIQYF. Written as DNA, the CDR3 is TGTGCCAGTAGGGATACGCGGGGGAACATTCAGTACTTC. The chain is built from TRBV19 and TRBJ2-4; TRBD2 agrees at 7 bases. Germline loops: CDR1 LNHDA, CDR2 SQIVND (reference sequence). The CDR3 length is 13 residues. Germline trimming cut 6 bases from V and 7 bases from J; bases unmatched to any gene: 6.

CDR3 nucleotide sequence: TGTGCCAGCAGCCGCCCGGGGGAAGACGGGGAGCTGTTTTTT. Amino acid sequence: CASSRPGEDGELFF. V gene TRBV7-3 combines with J gene TRBJ2-2; tentative D call: TRBD2 (6 bases). Germline values: CDR1 SGHTA, CDR2 FQGTGA. CDR3 length: 14 residues. Trimming cost V 5 bases and J 7 bases, with 14 bases left between them.

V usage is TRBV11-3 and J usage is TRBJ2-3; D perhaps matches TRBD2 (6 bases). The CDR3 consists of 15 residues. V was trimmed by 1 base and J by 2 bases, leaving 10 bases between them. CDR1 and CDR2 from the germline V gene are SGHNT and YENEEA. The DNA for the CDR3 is TGTGCCAGCAGCTTAGGCGCGGGGTACACAGATACGCAGTATTTT. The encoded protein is CASSLGAGYTDTQYF.

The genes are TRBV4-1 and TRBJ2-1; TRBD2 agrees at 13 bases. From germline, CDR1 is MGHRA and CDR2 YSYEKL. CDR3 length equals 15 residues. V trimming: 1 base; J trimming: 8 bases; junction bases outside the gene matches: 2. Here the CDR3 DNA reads TGCGCCAGCAGCCAAGGAGGACTAGCGGGAGATGAGCAGTTCTTC. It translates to CASSQGGLAGDEQFF.

CDR3 nucleotides: TGTGCCAGCAGTTTCCCCAGACTAGCGGGAGCCTACGAGCAGTACTTC. Amino acids: CASSFPRLAGAYEQYF. The genes are TRBV28 and TRBJ2-7, with TRBD2 matching 12 bases. Unmatched junction bases numbered 5, after V lost 3 bases and J lost 2 bases. The CDR3 has 16 amino acids. In germline, CDR1 is MDHEN, CDR2 SYDVKM.

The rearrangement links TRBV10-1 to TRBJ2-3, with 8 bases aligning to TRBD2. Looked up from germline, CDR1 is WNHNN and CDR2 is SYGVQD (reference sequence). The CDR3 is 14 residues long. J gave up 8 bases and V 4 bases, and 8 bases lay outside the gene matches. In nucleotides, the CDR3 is TGCGCCAGCAGTGCGGGAGGGCCTTCTAGTACGCAGTATTTT. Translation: CASSAGGPSSTQYF.

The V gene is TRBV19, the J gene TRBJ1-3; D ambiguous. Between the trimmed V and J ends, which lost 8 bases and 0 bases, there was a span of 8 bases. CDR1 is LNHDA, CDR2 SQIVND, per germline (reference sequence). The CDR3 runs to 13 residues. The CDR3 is CASGDTSGNTIYF. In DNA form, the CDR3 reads TGTGCCAGTGGTGACACCTCTGGAAACACCATATATTTT.

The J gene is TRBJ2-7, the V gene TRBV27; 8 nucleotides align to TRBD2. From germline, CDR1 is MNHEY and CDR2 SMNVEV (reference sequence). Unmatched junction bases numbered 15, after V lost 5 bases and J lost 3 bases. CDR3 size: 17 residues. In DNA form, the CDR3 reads TGTGCCAGCAGTACGGTACAAAAGCGGGAGACCTTCTACGAGCAGTACTTC. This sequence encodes CASSTVQKRETFYEQYF.

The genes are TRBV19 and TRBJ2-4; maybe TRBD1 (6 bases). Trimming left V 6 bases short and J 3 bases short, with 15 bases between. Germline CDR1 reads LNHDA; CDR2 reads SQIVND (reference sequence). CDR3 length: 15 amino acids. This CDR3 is CASSRGGVGKNIQYF. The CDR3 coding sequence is TGTGCCAGTAGCAGGGGTGGCGTGGGCAAAAACATTCAGTACTTC.

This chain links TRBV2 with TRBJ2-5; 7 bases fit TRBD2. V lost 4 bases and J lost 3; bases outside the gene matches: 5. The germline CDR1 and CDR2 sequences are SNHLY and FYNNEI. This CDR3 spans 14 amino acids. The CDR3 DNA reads TGTGCCAGCAGTGGGGAGGGAGAGGAAGAGACCCAGTACTTC. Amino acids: CASSGEGEEETQYF.

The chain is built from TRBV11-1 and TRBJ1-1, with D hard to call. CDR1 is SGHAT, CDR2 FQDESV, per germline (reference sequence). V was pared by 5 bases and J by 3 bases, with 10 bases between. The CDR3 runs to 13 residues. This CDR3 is CASSRITDTEAFF. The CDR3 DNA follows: TGTGCCAGCAGCCGAATAACGGACACTGAAGCTTTCTTT. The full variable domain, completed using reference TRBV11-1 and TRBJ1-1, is EAEVAQSPRYKITEKSQAVAFWCDPISGHATLYWYRQILGQGPELLVQFQDESVVDDSQLPKDRFSAERLKGVDSTLKIQPAELGDSAMYLCASSRITDTEAFFGQGTRLTVV.

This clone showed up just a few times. DNA for the CDR3: TGTGCCAGCAGCTTGGTAAACAGGGCTGATGGCTACACCTTC. Translated, it gives CASSLVNRADGYTF. The gene calls are TRBV5-6 and TRBJ1-2, with TRBD1 as a possible D gene (6 bases). Germline lookup yields CDR1 SGHDT and CDR2 YYEEEE. This CDR3 has 14 amino acids. The V and J ends lost 0 bases and 6 bases respectively, with 12 bases between them.

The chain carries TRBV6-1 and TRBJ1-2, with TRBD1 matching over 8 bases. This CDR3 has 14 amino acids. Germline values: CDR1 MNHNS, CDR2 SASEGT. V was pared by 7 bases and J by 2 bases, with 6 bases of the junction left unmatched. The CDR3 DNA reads TGTGCCAGCACCCAGGGGGCTTGGAACTATGGCTACACCTTC. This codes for CASTQGAWNYGYTF.